This T cell receptor (beta chain) was identified during a study of CD8+ T cells in alopecia areata. Whole-study context: In an open-label trial, patients got 5 to 10 mg tofacitinib twice daily.

The CDR3 runs 14 residues. Trimming took 1 base from V and 9 from J; bases not matched to a gene: 7. The germline gives CDR1 SGHTA, CDR2 FQGNSA. Sequencing relied on a cDNA template that was reverse transcribed from extracted RNA. Some clones are missing from TCRdb's copy, which holds only in-frame ones; the method was immunoSEQ multiplex PCR. The table records about 190,000 clones, 60% to 70% of them present only once. Treatment here: oral pan-JAK inhibitor, 5-10 mg twice daily. Alopecia areata patients had lesional scalp punch biopsies and peripheral blood taken from them. Findings of the study overall: Tofacitinib significantly lowered scalp clonality and expanded CD8+ clones among the top 100. A large proportion of expanded lesional clones were detected persisting in scalp and blood during tofacitinib.

In regard to this clone: Its antigen is undetermined.

The sequence came from a human donor with alopecia areata. This specimen consisted of CD4+ T cells sorted from blood, obtained at week 4, from a patient treated with tofacitinib. The chain uses TRBV7-2 and TRBJ2-3; 7 positions agree with TRBD2. DNA of the CDR3: TGTGCCAGCAGCTTAGTCGCGGGAGCGGGGACGCAGTATTTT. Protein product: CASSLVAGAGTQYF.